This record concerns one TCR beta chain sequence. Authors' processing steps: Estimated nucleated cell counts came from reference gene primer amplification. Data came from immunoSEQ multiplex PCR; TCRdb stores just in-frame clones and leaves some out. V and J calls and clone size are as listed in that table; D and trimming were resolved from the DNA. The data show approximately 70,000 clones, roughly 84% seen once. These data belong to a study of blood T cell repertoires in COVID-19. Study as a whole: The United States, Italy and Spain provided the acute and convalescent COVID-19 samples. T cells, B-cell-depleted T cells, or PBMCs provided the cDNA or gDNA that served as material.

Germline V gene lookup returns CDR1 MDHEN and CDR2 SYDVKM. CDR3 length: 14 amino acids. V lost 6 bases to trimming and J lost 4 bases; unmatched junction nucleotides: 7. The chain carries TRBV28 and TRBJ1-2, with 8 bases matching TRBD1. The sequence was collected from a man aged 50 or older with active COVID-19. Sequenced material: peripheral blood. CDR3 DNA: TGTGCCAGCAGATCCCCCGGGACAGGCTATGGCTACACCTTC. It specifies CASRSPGTGYGYTF.